These 8 T cell receptor beta chains were sequenced from one sample in a study of PD-L1 blockade in urothelial cancer. TCRdb keeps only in-frame clones here, not all; method: immunoSEQ multiplex PCR. The sample holds around 33,000 clones, approximately 80% seen once. Sequenced here: PBMCs, sampled around atezolizumab (anti-PD-L1) treatment. These receptors all stem from a man aged 65 to 79 with urothelial cancer.

The chain employs TRBV29-1 and TRBJ1-1; no clear D gene. The V and J ends lost 6 bases and 4 bases respectively, with 9 bases between them. The CDR3 contains 11 residues. The germline V gene has CDR1 SQVTM and CDR2 ANQGSEA. The CDR3 is CSVVTPTEAFF. The CDR3 coding sequence is TGCAGCGTCGTTACACCCACTGAAGCTTTCTTT.

This chain connects TRBV9 to TRBJ1-1; D is unresolved. CDR3 size: 16 residues. Germline CDR1 is SGDLS and CDR2 is YYNGEE. Trimming took off 1 base at V and 0 bases at J, with 13 bases between the two ends. CDR3 coding DNA: TGTGCCAGCAGCGTATTAAGCGGAGGAGTGAACACTGAAGCTTTCTTT. It codes for CASSVLSGGVNTEAFF.

This chain links TRBV9 with TRBJ2-5; D perhaps matches TRBD2 (5 bases). The CDR3 spans 13 residues. V lost 4 bases and J 1 base, leaving 8 bases between the germline ends. Germline-derived CDR1 and CDR2 are SGDLS and YYNGEE. CDR3 in amino acids: CASSLGLQETQYF. The CDR3 region has the DNA TGTGCCAGCAGCCTTGGACTCCAAGAGACCCAGTACTTC.

The chain couples TRBV7-8 to TRBJ2-5; D might be TRBD2 (5 bases). Trimming took off 3 bases at V and 0 bases at J, with 8 bases between the two ends. This CDR3 is 14 amino acids long. Looked up from germline, CDR1 is SGHVS and CDR2 is FQNEAQ. The CDR3 DNA reads TGTGCCAGCAGCTTTCGGGAAAACCAAGAGACCCAGTACTTC. Its translation: CASSFRENQETQYF.

This sequence joins TRBV5-4 and TRBJ2-1; the D gene is possibly TRBD2 (5 bases). From germline, CDR1 is SGHNT and CDR2 YYREEE (reference sequence). V was cut by 6 bases and J by 5 bases, with 24 bases left in between. The CDR3 length is 17 residues. CDR3 DNA: TGTGCCAGCATCCCCTTTCGTTCAGTGGGAGAAAACAATGAGCAGTTCTTC. Its translation: CASIPFRSVGENNEQFF.

This sequence joins TRBV19 and TRBJ1-2; D is possibly TRBD1 (5 bases). Deletions cut 6 bases from V and 3 bases from J, with 14 bases between. Germline loops: CDR1 LNHDA, CDR2 SQIVND (reference sequence). This CDR3 has 14 amino acids. This CDR3 reads CASSPPTAHYGYTF. In DNA, the CDR3 is TGTGCCAGTAGCCCTCCGACAGCCCACTATGGCTACACCTTC.

The chain recombines TRBV7-3 with TRBJ1-6; a possible D gene is TRBD1 (5 bases). Germline CDR1 is SGHTA and CDR2 is FQGTGA. Trimming stripped 5 bases from V and 9 bases from J, with 17 bases between. This CDR3 region has 15 residues. CDR3 residues: CASSPNGGEGSPLHF. The CDR3 DNA follows: TGTGCCAGCAGCCCTAACGGGGGGGAGGGTTCACCCCTCCACTTT.

This chain joins TRBV7-3 and TRBJ2-1, with 10 bases that match TRBD2. This CDR3 has 14 residues. J was trimmed by 8 bases and V by 3 bases; bases with no gene match: 4. Germline V CDR1 and CDR2: SGHTA, FQGTGA. The CDR3 loop is CASSFSGRADEQFF. In DNA, the CDR3 is TGTGCCAGCAGCTTCAGCGGGAGGGCCGATGAGCAGTTCTTC.